Listed below are T cell receptor beta chains from one sample, sequenced in a study of radiotherapy plus CTLA-4 blockade in lung cancer. Sequenced by immunoSEQ multiplex PCR; TCRdb stores in-frame clones only, minus some. The repertoire includes roughly 130,000 clones, about 90% of them detected once, and over 6% sits in the top ten. The sequencing used peripheral blood, collected from a patient treated with radiotherapy plus ipilimumab. These receptors were collected from a human donor with non-small cell lung cancer that progressed on radiotherapy plus ipilimumab. Both conserved end residues are part of each CDR3. D genes are given only for firm matches. The size field is filled for only some rows; it gives once, few, many or a size class.

CDR3 protein,CDR3 DNA,D gene,J gene,clone size,V gene
CASSDGGRRAFF,TGTGCCAGCAGTGATGGGGGGAGAAGAGCTTTCTTT,.,TRBJ1-1,.,TRBV2
CASSSGGVGSTEAFF,TGTGCCAGCAGCTCGGGAGGAGTGGGTAGCACTGAAGCTTTCTTT,.,TRBJ1-1,.,TRBV11-2
CASSVIGVPLNYGYTF,TGTGCCAGCAGTGTGATCGGGGTCCCGCTTAACTATGGCTACACCTTC,.,TRBJ1-2,.,TRBV2
CASSPQGGGQETQYF,TGTGCCAGCTCGCCTCAAGGGGGAGGCCAAGAGACCCAGTACTTC,.,TRBJ2-5,.,TRBV18
CASIRSGENTEAFF,TGTGCCAGCATTAGGAGCGGGGAGAACACTGAAGCTTTCTTT,.,TRBJ1-1,.,TRBV6-5
CASRGLSGNTIYF,TGTGCCAGCAGAGGCCTCTCTGGAAACACCATATATTTT,.,TRBJ1-3,.,TRBV7-9
CASSLVGDPSSYNEQFF,TGTGCCAGCAGCTTAGTTGGGGACCCGAGCTCCTACAATGAGCAGTTCTTC,.,TRBJ2-1,.,TRBV7-2
CASSPTPGGRAFF,TGTGCCAGCAGCCCGACCCCGGGGGGGCGGGCTTTCTTT,.,TRBJ1-1,.,TRBV7-8
CASSLAHDSGNGGGYTF,TGTGCCAGCAGCTTAGCGCATGACAGCGGAAACGGTGGCGGCTACACCTTC,.,TRBJ1-2,.,TRBV7-9
CASSLPEGADTQYF,TGTGCCAGCTCATTGCCGGAGGGGGCAGATACGCAGTATTTT,.,TRBJ2-3,once,TRBV18
CASSLEPPGRQYF,TGTGCCAGCAGCTTGGAGCCCCCTGGTAGGCAGTACTTC,.,TRBJ2-7,.,TRBV5-4
CASRPKGGTQYF,TGTGCCAGCAGACCCAAAGGGGGGACCCAGTACTTC,.,TRBJ2-5,.,TRBV2
CASSPTYGSSYEQYF,TGTGCCAGCAGCCCTACCTACGGGAGCTCCTACGAGCAGTACTTC,.,TRBJ2-7,.,TRBV4-2
CASSPWTRETQYF,TGTGCCAGCAGCCCCTGGACCCGAGAGACCCAGTACTTC,.,TRBJ2-5,.,TRBV7-8
CASSPPGTYGYTF,TGTGCCAGCAGCCCCCCAGGGACCTATGGCTACACCTTC,.,TRBJ1-2,.,TRBV5-4
CASSLAGETQYF,TGCGCCAGCAGCTTAGCGGGAGAGACCCAGTACTTC,.,TRBJ2-5,.,TRBV5-1
CASSRDSDTEKLFF,TGCGCCAGCAGCCGGGACTCGGACACCGAAAAACTGTTTTTT,.,TRBJ1-4,.,TRBV5-1
CASSLQGEEKLFF,TGCGCCAGCAGCTTACAGGGGGAGGAAAAACTGTTTTTT,TRBD1,TRBJ1-4,.,TRBV5-1
CASSYSGTSGYNEQFF,TGTGCCAGCAGCTACTCCGGGACTAGCGGATACAATGAGCAGTTCTTC,TRBD2,TRBJ2-1,.,TRBV7-9
CASRDTTGGIRAFF,TGCGCCAGCAGGGATACAACAGGGGGCATCCGAGCTTTCTTT,TRBD1,TRBJ1-1,.,TRBV10-2
CASSLRRAGSSYEQYF,TGTGCTAGCAGCTTAAGGCGGGCAGGGAGCTCCTACGAGCAGTACTTC,.,TRBJ2-7,.,TRBV7-7
CASRAGLAGVNIQYF,TGTGCCAGCAGGGCAGGACTAGCGGGAGTGAACATTCAGTACTTC,TRBD2,TRBJ2-4,.,TRBV2
CASSGPGQGPLAYEQYF,TGTGCCAGCAGTGGACCGGGACAGGGTCCTCTCGCCTACGAGCAGTACTTC,TRBD1,TRBJ2-7,.,TRBV5-6
CASSDHRAILGNTGELFF,TGTGCCAGTAGTGACCACAGGGCCATATTGGGGAACACCGGGGAGCTGTTTTTT,.,TRBJ2-2,.,TRBV19
CAWQGTGYNEQFF,TGTGCCTGGCAAGGGACAGGGTACAATGAGCAGTTCTTC,TRBD1,TRBJ2-1,.,TRBV30
CASSPHTTREQFF,TGTGCCAGCAGCCCCCATACGACTAGAGAGCAGTTCTTC,.,TRBJ2-1,.,TRBV13
CASSMTVYHGYTF,TGTGCCAGTAGTATGACGGTTTACCATGGCTACACCTTC,.,TRBJ1-2,.,TRBV19
CASSYLADTEAFF,TGTGCCAGCAGTTATCTGGCGGACACTGAAGCTTTCTTT,.,TRBJ1-1,once,TRBV6-5
CASSFAGRVYNEQFF,TGTGCCAGCAGCTTCGCCGGGAGGGTCTACAATGAGCAGTTCTTC,TRBD2,TRBJ2-1,.,TRBV5-4
CASSPDAGIGPIYF,TGTGCCAGCAGCCCAGACGCGGGGATTGGGCCCATATATTTT,.,TRBJ1-3,.,TRBV14
CASLRTSGPNEQFF,TGCGCCAGCCTACGGACTAGCGGACCCAATGAGCAGTTCTTC,TRBD2,TRBJ2-1,.,TRBV10-2